This TCR beta chain was retrieved from a study of human T cells and chemical hapten exposure. The library tagged each cDNA molecule with unique molecular identifiers. TCRdb redid the calling of the reads with MiXCR, one entry per CDR3 protein. Here the sample spans approximately 5,000 distinct CDR3 sequences, less than 65% being singletons. As to treatment: therapeutic diphenylcyclopropenone sensitization with weekly scalp DPC. Germline CDR1 SSHAT, CDR2 FNYEAQ (reference sequence). This CDR3 contains 13 residues. As concerns this clonotype: The germline gene is not matched at one end of the junction; a read error may be the cause.

The sequencing here drew on whole blood, taken before DPC sensitization or 2, 6, or about 24 weeks after (not recorded which). The rearrangement links TRBV7-7 to TRBJ2-2; D remains ambiguous. The sequence derives from an adult with alopecia areata. Some clones in this sample may be carry-over from other donors' samples. This table probably holds off-target reads from a library built for another chain. CDR3 sequence: CASSLTPAGELFF. The CDR3 nucleotides are TGTGCTAGCAGCTTAACCCCGGCGGGGGAGCTGTTTTTT.